These 6 T cell receptor beta chains share one sample of origin, sequenced in a study of regulatory T cells in long-lasting Graves disease. Building of the TCR beta libraries involved iRepertoire HTBI primers and Arm-PCR of CDR3 regions. Each CDR3 protein gets one entry after TCRdb re-called the multiplex PCR reads with MiXCR. The sample lists 400,000 to 500,000 distinct CDR3 sequences; about 15% were seen once. Time point defined: newly diagnosed GD, antithyroid drugs for less than 3 months. From PBMCs, RNA was extracted and then used to make the TCR library. These data also featured in a second study, about T cells in Graves' hyperthyroidism and ophthalmopathy.

The sequencing used peripheral blood mononuclear cells (PBMCs), collected at new diagnosis, from a patient treated with antithyroid drugs. The receptors shown here come from a woman between 18 and 29 years old with Graves disease.

The sample holds many counts of this clonotype. This sequence joins TRBV7-9 and TRBJ2-3; 8 bases are shared with TRBD2. The germline V gene encodes CDR1 SEHNR and CDR2 FQNEAQ (reference sequence). V was pared by 2 bases and J by 7 bases, with 8 bases of the junction left unmatched. The CDR3 is 15 amino acids. For the CDR3, the DNA is TGTGCCAGCAGCTTACTTAACGGGAGGGACTATACGCAGTATTTT. It is translated as CASSLLNGRDYTQYF.

There are a few counts of this clonotype. The chain links TRBV11-1 to TRBJ2-7; 12 bases match TRBD2. The V gene's germline CDR1 is SGHAT and CDR2 FQDESV (reference sequence). There are 17 residues in the CDR3. V shed 3 bases and J 5 bases; nucleotides not matched to a gene: 11. The CDR3 here is CASSFGALAGGLDEQYF. For the CDR3, the DNA is TGTGCCAGCAGCTTTGGGGCCCTAGCGGGAGGGCTTGACGAGCAGTACTTC.

This clonotype has a count of ten or more. The V gene is TRBV7-2, the J gene TRBJ2-5, with 8 bases lining up with TRBD2. Germline V gene lookup returns CDR1 SGHTA and CDR2 FQGNSA. The CDR3 is 16 residues long. V lost 1 base and J lost 3; bases outside the gene matches: 7. CDR3 region: CASSLDQRELEETQYF. The CDR3 coding sequence is TGTGCCAGCAGCTTAGACCAGCGGGAGTTGGAAGAGACCCAGTACTTC.

This chain uses TRBV24-1 with TRBJ2-1, with D perhaps matching TRBD1 (5 bases). The CDR3 extends over 15 amino acids. Germline V gene lookup returns CDR1 KGHDR and CDR2 SFDVKD. Trimming removed 4 bases from V and 0 bases from J, with 9 bases in between. The CDR3 DNA reads as TGTGCCACCAGTGAACAGGACAACTCCTACAATGAGCAGTTCTTC. Protein sequence: CATSEQDNSYNEQFF.

This clonotype was detected many times. The chain carries TRBV4-3 and TRBJ2-1, with D possibly TRBD2 on 6 matching bases. V shed 3 bases and J shed 1 base, with 10 bases lying between them. There are 15 residues in the CDR3. The germline V gene has CDR1 LGHNA and CDR2 YSLEER. The CDR3 loop reads CASSQTSQSYNEQFF. In DNA, the CDR3 is TGCGCCAGCAGCCAGACTAGTCAGTCCTACAATGAGCAGTTCTTC.

This clonotype was counted a few times. This chain uses TRBV13 with TRBJ2-1, with 11 bases identical to TRBD2. The CDR3 has 16 residues. Germline V lookup: CDR1 PRHDT, CDR2 FYEKMQ (reference sequence). Trimming removed 7 bases from V and 4 bases from J; junction bases left unmatched: 9. CDR3 loop: CASKLAGGRAYNEQFF. CDR3 nucleotides: TGTGCCAGCAAGTTAGCGGGAGGGAGAGCGTACAATGAGCAGTTCTTC.